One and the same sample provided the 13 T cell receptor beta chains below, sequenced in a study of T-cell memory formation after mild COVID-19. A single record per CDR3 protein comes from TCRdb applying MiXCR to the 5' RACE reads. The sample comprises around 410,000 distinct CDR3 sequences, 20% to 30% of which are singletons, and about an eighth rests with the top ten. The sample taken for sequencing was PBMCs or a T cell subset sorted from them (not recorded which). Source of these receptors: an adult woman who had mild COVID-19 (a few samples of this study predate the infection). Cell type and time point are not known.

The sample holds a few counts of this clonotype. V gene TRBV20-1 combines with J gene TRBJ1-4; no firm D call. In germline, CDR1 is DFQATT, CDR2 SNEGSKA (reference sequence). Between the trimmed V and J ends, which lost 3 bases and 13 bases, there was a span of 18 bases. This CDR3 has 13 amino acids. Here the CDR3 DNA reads TGCAGTGCTAGCCGGCAGCTGGCCGGGCCACTGTTTTTT. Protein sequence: CSASRQLAGPLFF.

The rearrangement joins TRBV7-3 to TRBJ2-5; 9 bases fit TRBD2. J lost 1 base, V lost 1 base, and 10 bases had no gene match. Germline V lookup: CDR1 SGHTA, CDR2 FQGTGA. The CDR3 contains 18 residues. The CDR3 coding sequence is TGTGCCAGCAGCTTAAAGGGTACAGGGACTAGCAGCCAAGAGACCCAGTACTTC. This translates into CASSLKGTGTSSQETQYF.

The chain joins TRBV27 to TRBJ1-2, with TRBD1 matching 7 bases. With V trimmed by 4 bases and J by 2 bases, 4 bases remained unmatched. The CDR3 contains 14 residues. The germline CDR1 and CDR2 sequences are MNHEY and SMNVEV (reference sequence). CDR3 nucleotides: TGTGCCAGCAGTTGGGACAGAGGGAACTATGGCTACACCTTC. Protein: CASSWDRGNYGYTF.

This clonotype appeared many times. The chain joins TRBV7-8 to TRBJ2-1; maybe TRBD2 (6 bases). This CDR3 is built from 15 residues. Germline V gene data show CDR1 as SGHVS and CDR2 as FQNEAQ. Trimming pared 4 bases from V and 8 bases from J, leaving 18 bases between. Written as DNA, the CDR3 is TGTGCCAGCAGCTGGGAGGCGAGAAAGAGCGATGAGCAGTTCTTC. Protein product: CASSWEARKSDEQFF.

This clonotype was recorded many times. The CDR3 bases are TGTGCCAGCAGCCCCAAAGCGGGAGGAGGGGAGACCCAGTACTTC. Translated: CASSPKAGGGETQYF. The chain links TRBV7-2 to TRBJ2-5; TRBD2 matches at 9 bases. Germline-derived CDR1 and CDR2 are SGHTA and FQGNSA. V was clipped by 5 bases and J by 5 bases; unmatched bases: 9. The CDR3 length is 15 residues.

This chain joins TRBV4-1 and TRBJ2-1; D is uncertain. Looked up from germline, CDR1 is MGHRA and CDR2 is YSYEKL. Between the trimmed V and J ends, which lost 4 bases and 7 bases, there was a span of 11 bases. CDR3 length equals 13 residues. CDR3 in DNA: TGCGCCAGCAGCCCCCCCTTGGCGAATGAGCAGTTCTTC. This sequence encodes CASSPPLANEQFF.

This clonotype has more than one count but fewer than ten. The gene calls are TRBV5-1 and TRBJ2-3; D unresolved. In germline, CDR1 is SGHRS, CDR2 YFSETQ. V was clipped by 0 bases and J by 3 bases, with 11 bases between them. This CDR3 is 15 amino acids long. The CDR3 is CASSLAPGSTDTQYF. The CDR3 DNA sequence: TGCGCCAGCAGCTTGGCCCCAGGATCTACAGATACGCAGTATTTT.

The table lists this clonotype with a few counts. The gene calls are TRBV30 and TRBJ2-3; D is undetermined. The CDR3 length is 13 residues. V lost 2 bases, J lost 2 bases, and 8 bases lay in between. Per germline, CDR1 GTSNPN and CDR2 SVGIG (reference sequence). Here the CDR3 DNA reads TGTGCCTGGAGTCTGAGGCTCACAGATACGCAGTATTTT. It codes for CAWSLRLTDTQYF. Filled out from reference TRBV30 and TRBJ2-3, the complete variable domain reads SQTIHQWPATLVQPVGSPLSLECTVEGTSNPNLYWYRQAAGRGLQLLFYSVGIGQISSEVPQNLSASRPQDRQFILSSKKLLLSDSGFYLCAWSLRLTDTQYFGPGTRLTVL.

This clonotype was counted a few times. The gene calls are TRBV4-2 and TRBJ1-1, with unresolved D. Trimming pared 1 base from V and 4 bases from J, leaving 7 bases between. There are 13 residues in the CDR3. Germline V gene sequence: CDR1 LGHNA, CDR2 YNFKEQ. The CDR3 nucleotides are TGTGCCAGCAGCCAAGTGGAGGGCACTGAAGCTTTCTTT. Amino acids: CASSQVEGTEAFF.

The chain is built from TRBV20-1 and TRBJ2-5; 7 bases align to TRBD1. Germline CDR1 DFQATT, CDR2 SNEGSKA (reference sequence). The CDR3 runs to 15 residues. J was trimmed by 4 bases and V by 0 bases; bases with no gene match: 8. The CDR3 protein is CSARDLQGVRETQYF. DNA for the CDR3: TGCAGTGCTAGAGACCTCCAGGGGGTTAGAGAGACCCAGTACTTC.

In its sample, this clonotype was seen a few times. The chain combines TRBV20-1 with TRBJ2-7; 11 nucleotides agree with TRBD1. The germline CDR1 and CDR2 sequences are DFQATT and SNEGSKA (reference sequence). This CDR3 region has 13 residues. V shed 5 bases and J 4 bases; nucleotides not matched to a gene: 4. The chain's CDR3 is CSAPGQGVYEQYF. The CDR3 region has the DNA TGCAGTGCTCCGGGACAGGGGGTATACGAGCAGTACTTC.

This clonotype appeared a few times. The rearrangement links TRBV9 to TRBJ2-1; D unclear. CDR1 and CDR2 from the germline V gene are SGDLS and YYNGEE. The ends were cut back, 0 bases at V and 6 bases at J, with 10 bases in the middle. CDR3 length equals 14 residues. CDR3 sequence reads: CASSVGLSLNEQFF. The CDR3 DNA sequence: TGTGCCAGCAGCGTAGGTCTCAGTCTCAATGAGCAGTTCTTC.

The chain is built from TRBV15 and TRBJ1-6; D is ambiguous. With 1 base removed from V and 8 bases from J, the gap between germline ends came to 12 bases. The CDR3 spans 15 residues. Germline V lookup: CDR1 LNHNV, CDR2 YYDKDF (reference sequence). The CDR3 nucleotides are TGTGCCACCAGCAGAGGTGGAAGGCGGGATTCACCCCTCCACTTT. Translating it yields CATSRGGRRDSPLHF.